The rows below give T cell receptor beta chains drawn from one sample of a study of shared clonotypes between healthy human individuals. The method was immunoSEQ multiplex PCR; TCRdb's version includes in-frame clones alone and lacks a portion of them. This table holds over 2 million clones, approximately 94% found once. Sequencing was performed on naive CD8+ T cells sorted from blood. Receptors originate from a man younger than 30 in good health. The CDR3 runs from the conserved cysteine through the conserved F or W. A D gene is named only where the DNA matches it firmly. Some rows mark clone size as missing; the rest say once, few, many or name a class of expanded clone.

>TRBV6-5|.|.|TRBJ2-1
TGTGCCAGCGAGTCGAGACCCTACAATGAGCAGTTCTTC
CASESRPYNEQFF
>TRBV30|.|.|TRBJ2-7
TGTGCCTCCCAATTCCCCCTGGCGGCCGAGCAGTACTTC
CASQFPLAAEQYF
>TRBV11-2|.|TRBD1|TRBJ2-7
TGTGCCAGCAGCTTAGAGTCAGGGGGCTACGAGCAGTACTTC
CASSLESGGYEQYF
>TRBV28|.|.|TRBJ1-4
TGTGCCAGCAGTTTCGTCAGGGCGTCAACTAATGAAAAACTGTTTTTT
CASSFVRASTNEKLFF
>TRBV19|.|.|TRBJ1-4
TGTGCCAGTAGTCTCGGTGAAAAACTGTTTTTT
CASSLGEKLFF
>TRBV27|.|.|TRBJ2-7
TGTGCCAGCAGTGAAGGGAACGAGCAGTACTTC
CASSEGNEQYF
>TRBV9|.|TRBD2|TRBJ2-7
TGTGCCAGCAGTTCTAGCGGGGGATTCTACGAGCAGTACTTC
CASSSSGGFYEQYF
>TRBV25-1|few|.|TRBJ2-2
TGTGCCAGCAGTATCAGTTGGGAGCTGTTTTTT
CASSISWELFF
>TRBV19|once|TRBD1|TRBJ1-2
TGTGCCAGCTGGGCGGGGACAGGCGCCAGGGGCTACACCTTC
CASWAGTGARGYTF
>TRBV5-4|few|.|TRBJ1-5
TGTGCCAGCAGCAGGGGGGGTGCGGGACAGCCCCAGCATTTT
CASSRGGAGQPQHF
>TRBV7-2|.|.|TRBJ2-7
TGTGCCAGCAGCTTCAGGGATCCCTTTCCCTACGAGCAGTACTTC
CASSFRDPFPYEQYF
>TRBV9|once|.|TRBJ1-2
TGTGCCAGCAGCTTGGGGCCAGATGGCTACACCTTC
CASSLGPDGYTF
>TRBV6-6|.|.|TRBJ1-3
TGTGCCAGCAGTTACTCGGAGGGATTTGGAAACACCATATATTTT
CASSYSEGFGNTIYF
>TRBV15|.|.|TRBJ1-2
TGTGCCACCAGCTCCCCAGGGGAGGCCTATGGCTACACCTTC
CATSSPGEAYGYTF
>TRBV29-1|.|.|TRBJ1-2
TGCAGCGTTGATACGGCTGAAGGGAATGGCTACACCTTC
CSVDTAEGNGYTF
>TRBV13|few|.|TRBJ1-1
TGTGCCAGCAGCGTAGCCAACACTGAAGCTTTCTTT
CASSVANTEAFF
>TRBV9|.|TRBD1|TRBJ1-2
TGTGCCAGCAGCGGGACAGGGTATGGCTACACCTTC
CASSGTGYGYTF
>TRBV9|.|TRBD1|TRBJ2-5
TGTGCCAGCAGCGCGCAGGGGGCGCAAGAGACCCAGTACTTC
CASSAQGAQETQYF
>TRBV11-1|.|.|TRBJ1-4
TGTGCCAGCAGCTCAGAAGCCGGGACACTGTTTTTT
CASSSEAGTLFF
>TRBV19|.|.|TRBJ1-5
TGTGCCAGTAGTATAGATCTCGAGGGGCCCCAGCATTTT
CASSIDLEGPQHF
>TRBV5-6|.|TRBD1|TRBJ2-1
TGTGCCAGCAGCTCGATTAAGACAGGGGGGTTCTACAATGAGCAGTTCTTC
CASSSIKTGGFYNEQFF
>TRBV7-9|.|TRBD1|TRBJ2-2
TGTGCCAGCAGCTTAGCGTTGGGACAGGTAACCGGGGAGCTGTTTTTT
CASSLALGQVTGELFF
>TRBV7-9|once|TRBD2|TRBJ2-1
TGTGCCAGCAGCTCTACGGGACTAGCGGGAGGGACCTACAATGAGCAGTTCTTC
CASSSTGLAGGTYNEQFF
>TRBV27|.|.|TRBJ2-1
TGTGCCAGCGGATATACAGGGCAGAGAAACAATGAGCAGTTCTTC
CASGYTGQRNNEQFF
>TRBV28|.|TRBD1|TRBJ2-4
TGTGCCAGCATTGCGGACAGGCTAGCCAAAAACATTCAGTACTTC
CASIADRLAKNIQYF
>TRBV11-2|.|TRBD2|TRBJ2-2
TGTGCCAGCAGCTCCCCCGGACTAGCGGGAGACGGGGGCGGGGAGCTGTTTTTT
CASSSPGLAGDGGGELFF
>TRBV15|.|.|TRBJ1-4
TGTGCCACCAGCAGAGATCGGGGCGAAAAACTGTTTTTT
CATSRDRGEKLFF
>TRBV5-1|.|TRBD1|TRBJ2-7
TGCGCCAGCAGCCTCCGGACAGGGTTGGGCGAGCAGTACTTC
CASSLRTGLGEQYF
>TRBV27|.|TRBD1|TRBJ2-7
TGTGCCAGCAGTTTGCAGGGGGCTGACTACGAGCAGTACTTC
CASSLQGADYEQYF
>TRBV28|.|.|TRBJ1-1
TGTGCCAGCACCATAGTGGGGGTTGCTGAAGCTTTCTTT
CASTIVGVAEAFF
>TRBV25-1|.|TRBD2|TRBJ2-3
TGTGCCAGCAGTGAATATGCTAGCGGGGATACGCAGTATTTT
CASSEYASGDTQYF
>TRBV5-6|.|TRBD1|TRBJ2-7
TGTGCCAGCAGCTGGCGGACAGGGCTCAACGAGCAGTACTTC
CASSWRTGLNEQYF
>TRBV9|.|.|TRBJ2-1
TGTGCCAGCAGCGTAGGGCTCTGGGATGAGCAGTTCTTC
CASSVGLWDEQFF
>TRBV4-2|once|.|TRBJ2-3
TGTGCCAGCAGCCAAGTTCTGACAGATACGCAGTATTTT
CASSQVLTDTQYF
>TRBV5-1|once|.|TRBJ1-2
TGCGCCAGCAGCTTGCAGGGGTATGGCTACACCTTC
CASSLQGYGYTF
>TRBV7-7|.|TRBD1|TRBJ2-2
TGTGCTAGCAGCTTACCGGGACAGGGGGCGAGGACCGGGGAGCTGTTTTTT
CASSLPGQGARTGELFF
>TRBV19|.|.|TRBJ2-2
TGTGCCAGTAGTATAGACCCGTCCACCGGGGAGCTGTTTTTT
CASSIDPSTGELFF
>TRBV6-5|.|.|TRBJ2-5
TGTGCCAGCAGTTACTCGAATTGGGGCCAAGAGACCCAGTACTTC
CASSYSNWGQETQYF
>TRBV5-6|.|TRBD1|TRBJ1-5
TGTGCCAGCAGCCCGGGACAGGGGGGCGGTCAGCCCCAGCATTTT
CASSPGQGGGQPQHF
>TRBV15|.|.|TRBJ2-7
TGTGCCACCAGCAGAGGGCAGGGGCGCGAGATCGAGCAGTACTTC
CATSRGQGREIEQYF
>TRBV9|.|TRBD1|TRBJ2-5
TGTGCCAGCAGCCCCCTCCGGGACAGCCAAGAGACCCAGTACTTC
CASSPLRDSQETQYF
>TRBV29-1|.|TRBD2|TRBJ2-7
TGCAGCGTTGAAGGGGGGGGGACTAGCGGTACCCTCTCCTACGAGCAGTACTTC
CSVEGGGTSGTLSYEQYF